This T cell receptor (beta chain) was profiled in a study of identical twins. Study results and limitations: The degree of excess twin sharing was weaker in beta out-of-frame sequences. Reduced insertions were recorded for abundant cord blood beta clonotypes, with no such pattern in memory repertoires.

This clonotype turned up a few times. The antigen remains undetermined. The CDR3 spans 17 residues. V was clipped by 1 base and J by 4 bases, with 19 bases between them. Germline CDR1 reads LGHNA; CDR2 reads YSLEER. TCRdb reanalysed the 5' RACE reads using MiXCR and keeps one entry per CDR3 protein. Here the sample spans roughly 720,000 distinct CDR3 sequences, roughly 18% being singletons. The same data also contributed to another study, on T cells expressing NK-cell markers. That report adds: Investigators obtained TCR beta repertoires from sorted CD3+CD56+NKG2C+, CD3+CD56+NKG2C- and CD3+CD56-NKG2C+ T cells. There were a handful of donors in whom these clonotypes also led the CD3+CD56-NKG2C+ fraction.

Sequences were obtained from PBMCs. The TCR originated in a woman aged 18-30 years in good health. The chain joins TRBV4-3 to TRBJ1-2; D is perhaps TRBD1 (5 bases). CDR3: CASSQGGDGTVSYGYTF. The CDR3 nucleotides read TGCGCCAGCAGCCAAGGGGGGGACGGGACCGTCTCCTATGGCTACACCTTC.